This T cell receptor beta chain is drawn from a study of cytomegalovirus exposure and HLA in healthy donors. Study details: Assignment to the Caucasian-associated ancestry cluster applied to about 80% of the approximately 400 genotyped donors.

With regard to this clone: The antigen remains unidentified.

PCR was performed using 60 Vbeta and 13 Jbeta primers. The table came from immunoSEQ multiplex PCR; TCRdb's copy has only in-frame clones and leaves some out. Of some 180,000 clones listed, 65% to 85% are singletons. The study, taken as a whole, reports: An Asian-associated ancestry cluster reportedly showed fewer N-insertions than the roughly 670-donor mean in a later analysis. A later analysis linked a missense DCLRE1C variant to TCR beta V- and J-gene trimming.

V shed 4 bases and J 5 bases; nucleotides not matched to a gene: 9. Germline values: CDR1 SGHRS, CDR2 YFSETQ. The CDR3 length is 15 residues. The receptor was isolated from a girl between 5 and 17 years old in good health and CMV-seropositive. This sequence joins TRBV5-1 and TRBJ2-5; 9 positions agree with TRBD1. Sequenced sample: PBMCs. Here the CDR3 DNA reads TGCGCCAGCAGCGCCGGGACAGGGAGTTGGGAGACCCAGTACTTC. Protein: CASSAGTGSWETQYF.